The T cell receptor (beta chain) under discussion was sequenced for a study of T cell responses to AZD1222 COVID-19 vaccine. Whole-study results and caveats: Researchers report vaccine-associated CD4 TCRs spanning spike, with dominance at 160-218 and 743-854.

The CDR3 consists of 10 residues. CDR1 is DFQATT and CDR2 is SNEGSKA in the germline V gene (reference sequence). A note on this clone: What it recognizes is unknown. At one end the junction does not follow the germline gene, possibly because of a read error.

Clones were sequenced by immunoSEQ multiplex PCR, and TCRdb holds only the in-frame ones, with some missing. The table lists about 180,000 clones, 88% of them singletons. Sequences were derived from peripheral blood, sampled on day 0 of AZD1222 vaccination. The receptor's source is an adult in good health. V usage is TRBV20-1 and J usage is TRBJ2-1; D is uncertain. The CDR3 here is CSARGNGQFF. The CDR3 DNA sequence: TGCAGTGCTAGGGGGAATGGGCAGTTCTTC.